This is a list of T cell receptor beta chains from one sample in a study of human T cells and chemical hapten exposure. TCRdb fed the RACE reads into MiXCR, producing one record per CDR3 protein. Of about 120,000 distinct CDR3 sequences in the sample, approximately 15% were seen once. Material: whole blood, obtained in connection with sensitization to the hapten diphenylcyclopropenone (DPC). Receptors were obtained from a man younger than 35 with alopecia areata. Some clones in this sample may be carry-over from other donors' samples. Both conserved end residues are part of each CDR3. Each record gives: CDR3 protein, CDR3 DNA, D gene, clone size, V gene, J gene. The D gene is left open where the match is weak. Part of the rows lack a size; the others show once, few, many or a class for expanded clones.

CASSTRSYNEQFF,TGTGCCAGCAGTACGCGGTCCTACAATGAGCAGTTCTTC,-,-,TRBV2,TRBJ2-1
CASSFIKTDSYEQYF,TGTGCCAGCAGCTTCATCAAGACAGACTCCTACGAGCAGTACTTC,-,few,TRBV11-1,TRBJ2-7
CASSQVRGHQPQHF,TGCGCCAGCAGCCAAGTACGTGGACATCAGCCCCAGCATTTT,-,once,TRBV4-3,TRBJ1-5
CASSAENFQGAGNTIYF,TGTGCCAGCAGCGCGGAAAACTTCCAGGGGGCTGGAAACACCATATATTTT,TRBD1,many,TRBV7-8,TRBJ1-3
CASSLGGGPNEQYF,TGTGCCAGCAGTTTGGGCGGGGGGCCCAACGAGCAGTACTTC,TRBD2,-,TRBV28,TRBJ2-7
CAIREGPDQGIQYF,TGCGCCATCAGGGAAGGACCCGATCAGGGCATTCAGTACTTC,-,few,TRBV5-1,TRBJ2-4
CASSRGTSGGRAKNIQYF,TGTGCCAGCAGTCGCGGGACTAGCGGGGGTCGTGCCAAAAACATTCAGTACTTC,TRBD2,few,TRBV3-1,TRBJ2-4
CASSQVGSPVNTEAFF,TGCGCCAGCAGCCAAGTGGGGTCGCCTGTGAACACTGAAGCTTTCTTT,-,many,TRBV4-3,TRBJ1-1
CAMGGFGTEAFF,TGTGCCATGGGAGGGTTCGGCACTGAAGCTTTCTTT,-,-,TRBV10-3,TRBJ1-1
CASSLYGAFPPNSNQPQHF,TGTGCCAGCAGCTTGTACGGGGCTTTCCCCCCAAATAGCAATCAGCCCCAGCATTTT,-,few,TRBV5-5,TRBJ1-5
CASSYPPQPDREHQNIQYF,TGTGCCAGCAGTTATCCACCCCAGCCTGACAGAGAGCATCAAAACATTCAGTACTTC,-,-,TRBV6-2/TRBV6-3,TRBJ2-4
CASSFGGQNYEQYF,TGTGCCAGCAGCTTCGGGGGCCAGAATTACGAGCAGTACTTC,-,few,TRBV7-2,TRBJ2-7
CASAPGRTYEQYF,TGCGCCAGCGCCCCGGGACGGACGTACGAGCAGTACTTC,-,-,TRBV4-3,TRBJ2-7
CASSQGTGLGAFF,TGCGCCAGCAGCCAGGGGACAGGGTTGGGAGCTTTCTTT,TRBD1,few,TRBV4-3,TRBJ1-1
CASSSDVGADRGPLDTQYF,TGTGCCAGCAGCTCCGACGTTGGGGCAGACAGGGGTCCCCTGGATACGCAGTATTTT,TRBD1,few,TRBV7-9,TRBJ2-3
CASSSGGQPHTGELFF,TGTGCCAGCAGCTCTGGAGGCCAGCCACACACCGGGGAGCTGTTTTTT,-,few,TRBV5-5,TRBJ2-2
CASSHFIYDTQYF,TGTGCCAGCAGCCATTTCATATACGATACGCAGTATTTT,-,-,TRBV14,TRBJ2-3
CASSPTSGGTGGLYNEQFF,TGTGCCAGCTCCCCGACTAGCGGGGGAACGGGAGGACTTTACAATGAGCAGTTCTTC,TRBD2,-,TRBV18,TRBJ2-1
CSARRSGFLETQYF,TGCAGTGCTAGACGTTCCGGTTTCTTAGAGACCCAGTACTTC,-,few,TRBV20-1,TRBJ2-5
CASSLVGQHYNEQFF,TGTGCCAGCAGCCTAGTAGGACAACACTACAATGAGCAGTTCTTC,-,-,TRBV12-3/TRBV12-4,TRBJ2-1
CATSDRVNTEAFF,TGTGCCACCAGTGATCGTGTGAACACTGAAGCTTTCTTT,-,few,TRBV24-1,TRBJ1-1
CASSTGTNTGELFF,TGTGCCAGCAGTACCGGGACCAACACCGGGGAGCTGTTTTTT,-,-,TRBV7-6,TRBJ2-2
CSARGTGVSPLHF,TGCAGTGCTAGGGGGACAGGGGTCTCACCCCTCCACTTT,TRBD1,-,TRBV20-1,TRBJ1-6
CASSYYRGTTDTQYF,TGTGCCAGCAGCTATTACAGGGGAACCACAGATACGCAGTATTTT,TRBD1,few,TRBV3-1,TRBJ2-3
CASSPSPDRVNEQFF,TGCGCCAGCAGCCCAAGCCCGGACAGGGTAAATGAGCAGTTCTTC,TRBD1,few,TRBV5-1,TRBJ2-1
CASSPRDRWADTQYF,TGTGCCAGCAGCCCCCGGGACAGGTGGGCCGATACGCAGTATTTT,TRBD1,-,TRBV5-6,TRBJ2-3
CASSYRQIAGYTF,TGTGCCAGCAGTTACCGGCAGATTGCTGGCTACACCTTC,-,-,TRBV6-2/TRBV6-3,TRBJ1-2
CASSQAAGEETQYF,TGTGCCAGCAGCCAGGCGGCAGGGGAAGAGACCCAGTACTTC,-,-,TRBV7-9,TRBJ2-5
CASSFLPPGAGNTIYF,TGTGCCAGCAGTTTTCTTCCGCCGGGCGCTGGAAACACCATATATTTT,-,many,TRBV12-3/TRBV12-4,TRBJ1-3
CASSSPGSSGTYGYTF,TGTGCCAGCAGTTCCCCTGGATCCAGCGGTACCTATGGCTACACCTTC,-,few,TRBV28,TRBJ1-2
CSLGQGGETQYF,TGCAGCCTTGGACAGGGAGGTGAGACCCAGTACTTC,TRBD1,-,TRBV29-1,TRBJ2-5
CASTQRGRGNEQYF,TGTGCCAGCACCCAGCGGGGGCGCGGCAACGAGCAGTACTTC,TRBD2,many,TRBV6-2/TRBV6-3,TRBJ2-7
CSALRDDIQDTQYF,TGCAGTGCCCTCAGAGACGACATTCAAGATACGCAGTATTTT,-,many,TRBV20-1,TRBJ2-3
CASSLTGEGTDTQYF,TGTGCCAGCAGCTTGACAGGGGAGGGCACAGATACGCAGTATTTT,TRBD1,-,TRBV11-3,TRBJ2-3
CASSFYTSDHLYNEQFF,TGTGCCAGCAGCTTCTACACTAGCGACCATTTATACAATGAGCAGTTCTTC,TRBD2,few,TRBV7-2,TRBJ2-1
CASRAELTSGETPYQETQYF,TGTGCCAGCAGAGCAGAGTTGACTAGCGGGGAGACACCGTACCAAGAGACCCAGTACTTC,TRBD2,-,TRBV6-4,TRBJ2-5
CASSLGRGGWPQHF,TGTGCCAGCAGCTTAGGAAGGGGAGGTTGGCCCCAGCATTTT,-,-,TRBV11-2,TRBJ1-5
CSVVRGPYEQYF,TGCAGCGTTGTCAGGGGCCCCTACGAGCAGTACTTC,-,-,TRBV29-1,TRBJ2-7
CSARDGLLPQHF,TGCAGTGCTAGAGATGGCTTGCTTCCCCAGCATTTT,-,-,TRBV20-1,TRBJ1-5
CASQGGRNQPQHF,TGTGCCAGCCAGGGGGGGCGCAATCAGCCCCAGCATTTT,TRBD1,few,TRBV27,TRBJ1-5
CASGSGSSYGYTF,TGTGCTAGTGGTTCTGGCAGCTCCTATGGCTACACCTTC,-,many,TRBV12-5,TRBJ1-2
CASSMSGDSRTDTQYF,TGTGCCAGTAGTATGTCGGGTGACTCGAGGACAGATACGCAGTATTTT,-,few,TRBV19,TRBJ2-3